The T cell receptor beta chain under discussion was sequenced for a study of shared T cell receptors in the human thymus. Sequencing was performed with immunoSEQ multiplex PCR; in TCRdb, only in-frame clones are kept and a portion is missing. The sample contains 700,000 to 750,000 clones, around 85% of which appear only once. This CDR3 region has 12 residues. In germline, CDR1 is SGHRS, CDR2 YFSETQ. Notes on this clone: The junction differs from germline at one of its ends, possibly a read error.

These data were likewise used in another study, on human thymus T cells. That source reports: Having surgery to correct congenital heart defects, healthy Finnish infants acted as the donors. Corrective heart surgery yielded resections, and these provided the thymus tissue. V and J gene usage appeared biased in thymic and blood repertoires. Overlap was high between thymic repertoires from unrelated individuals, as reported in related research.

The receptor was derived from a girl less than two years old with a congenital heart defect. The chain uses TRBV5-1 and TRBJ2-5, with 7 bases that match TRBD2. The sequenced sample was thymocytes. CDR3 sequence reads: CTSSGEEETQYF. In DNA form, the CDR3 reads TGCACCAGCAGCGGGGAGGAGGAGACCCAGTACTTC.